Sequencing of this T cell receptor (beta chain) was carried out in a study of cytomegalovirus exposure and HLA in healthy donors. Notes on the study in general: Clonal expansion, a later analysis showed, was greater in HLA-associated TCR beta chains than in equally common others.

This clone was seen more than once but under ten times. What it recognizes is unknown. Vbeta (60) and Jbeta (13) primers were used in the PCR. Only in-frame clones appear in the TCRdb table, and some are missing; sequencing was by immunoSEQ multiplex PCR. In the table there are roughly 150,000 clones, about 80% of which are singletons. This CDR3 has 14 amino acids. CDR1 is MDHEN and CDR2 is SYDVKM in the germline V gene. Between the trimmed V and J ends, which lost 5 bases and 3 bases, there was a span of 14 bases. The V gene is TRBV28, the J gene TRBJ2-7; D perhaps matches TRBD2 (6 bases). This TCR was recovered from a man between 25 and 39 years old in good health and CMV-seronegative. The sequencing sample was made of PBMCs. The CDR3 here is CASSPGGADYEQYF. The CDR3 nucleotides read TGTGCCAGCAGTCCCGGGGGAGCGGACTACGAGCAGTACTTC. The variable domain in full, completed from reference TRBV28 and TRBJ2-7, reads DVKVTQSSRYLVKRTGEKVFLECVQDMDHENMFWYRQDPGLGLRLIYFSYDVKMKEKGDIPEGYSVSREKKERFSLILESASTNQTSMYLCASSPGGADYEQYFGPGTRLTVT.